This TCR beta chain derives from a study of glioma-infiltrating T cells after dendritic cell vaccination. Study in general: Samples are from glioblastoma patients in Phase I and II dendritic cell vaccine trials. At biweekly intervals, patients got three intradermal dendritic cell vaccine injections.

Selection required adequate fresh-frozen tumor tissue plus more than two years' survival data. This clone has only a few counts. Data came from immunoSEQ multiplex PCR; TCRdb stores just in-frame clones and leaves some out. The sample includes some 73,000 clones, roughly four fifths seen only once; the top ten take around 1.9%. Germline V gene lookup returns CDR1 SQVTM and CDR2 ANQGSEA. The CDR3 has 16 residues. Trimming cost V 6 bases and J 0 bases, with 20 bases left between them. V gene TRBV29-1 combines with J gene TRBJ1-1; D is unresolved. This sample comprised blood, obtained before dendritic cell vaccination. This TCR derives from a human donor with glioblastoma. In DNA form, the CDR3 reads TGCAGCGTGTCAGCAGGCTCATTCTTCATGAACACTGAAGCTTTCTTT. Amino acid sequence: CSVSAGSFFMNTEAFF.